These T cell receptor beta chains were read from a single sample in a study of response to subunit inactivated influenza vaccine. Using its own MiXCR run on the RT-PCR reads, TCRdb lists one record per CDR3 protein. Seen here are 450,000 to 550,000 distinct CDR3 sequences, less than 30% observed once, and the top ten hold over 1.5%. Material: CD4+ T cells sorted from PBMCs, obtained 5 to 6 days after vaccination. Receptor source: a man in his fifties or sixties who received an inactivated influenza vaccine. The CDR3 runs from the conserved cysteine through the conserved F or W. D genes are given only for firm matches. Where a row states a size, it is once, few, many or the class of an expanded clone; other rows omit it.

size: NA; D: NA; V: TRBV5-1; J: TRBJ1-1; CDR3: CASSSRADKNTEAFF; DNA: TGCGCCAGCAGCTCTAGGGCAGATAAGAACACTGAAGCTTTCTTT
size: NA; D: NA; V: TRBV29-1; J: TRBJ1-1; CDR3: CSVTDTGRFAEAFF; DNA: TGCAGCGTCACCGACACAGGGAGGTTCGCTGAAGCTTTCTTT
size: NA; D: TRBD2; V: TRBV28; J: TRBJ2-1; CDR3: CASTTWGTSGYNEQFF; DNA: TGTGCCAGCACCACCTGGGGGACTAGCGGATACAATGAGCAGTTCTTC
size: NA; D: NA; V: TRBV7-2; J: TRBJ2-5; CDR3: CASSLLRGGSQETQYF; DNA: TGTGCCAGCAGCTTGTTGCGGGGAGGATCCCAAGAGACCCAGTACTTC
size: NA; D: NA; V: TRBV11-2; J: TRBJ2-7; CDR3: CASSLDILALEQYF; DNA: TGTGCCAGCAGCTTAGATATTCTAGCGCTCGAGCAGTACTTC
size: few; D: NA; V: TRBV20-1; J: TRBJ1-5; CDR3: CSARVAGNQPQHF; DNA: TGCAGTGCTAGGGTCGCAGGGAATCAGCCCCAGCATTTT
size: few; D: TRBD1; V: TRBV29-1; J: TRBJ2-7; CDR3: CSVAGTVSKSSYEQYF; DNA: TGCAGCGTAGCCGGGACAGTATCCAAGAGCTCCTACGAGCAGTACTTC
size: NA; D: NA; V: TRBV6-2/TRBV6-3; J: TRBJ2-6; CDR3: CASSYSLRSSGANVLTF; DNA: TGTGCCAGCAGTTACTCGTTAAGGTCCTCTGGGGCCAACGTCCTGACTTTC
size: NA; D: TRBD1; V: TRBV23-1; J: TRBJ1-1; CDR3: CASSTLTGETEAFF; DNA: TGCGCCAGCAGCACCCTGACAGGGGAGACTGAAGCTTTCTTT
size: NA; D: TRBD2; V: TRBV6-2/TRBV6-3; J: TRBJ2-2; CDR3: CASSFGGVGITGELFF; DNA: TGTGCCAGCAGTTTTGGGGGGGTCGGTATCACCGGGGAGCTGTTTTTT
size: NA; D: NA; V: TRBV27; J: TRBJ2-7; CDR3: CASKLFSIGSAYEQYF; DNA: TGTGCCAGCAAGTTATTCTCCATCGGGTCGGCCTACGAGCAGTACTTC
size: NA; D: TRBD1; V: TRBV7-2; J: TRBJ2-1; CDR3: CASSQAQGAGNEQFF; DNA: TGTGCCAGCAGCCAGGCCCAGGGGGCGGGGAATGAGCAGTTCTTC
size: NA; D: NA; V: TRBV12-3/TRBV12-4; J: TRBJ1-1; CDR3: CASRRADNTEAFF; DNA: TGTGCCAGCAGGAGGGCAGATAACACTGAAGCTTTCTTT
size: NA; D: TRBD2; V: TRBV20-1; J: TRBJ2-1; CDR3: CSATPGARLAGGLNEQFF; DNA: TGCAGTGCCACGCCGGGGGCCCGTCTAGCGGGAGGACTCAATGAGCAGTTCTTC
size: NA; D: TRBD2; V: TRBV28; J: TRBJ2-3; CDR3: CASSKLAGGFTDTQYF; DNA: TGTGCCAGCAGCAAACTAGCGGGGGGCTTTACAGATACGCAGTATTTT
size: NA; D: NA; V: TRBV4-1; J: TRBJ2-1; CDR3: CASSQLSIRLGQTEQFF; DNA: TGCGCCAGCAGCCAACTTTCCATCCGGCTCGGACAAACTGAGCAGTTCTTC
size: few; D: TRBD2; V: TRBV4-3; J: TRBJ2-2; CDR3: CASSPSGGAYTGELFF; DNA: TGCGCCAGCAGTCCGAGCGGGGGGGCTTACACCGGGGAGCTGTTTTTT
size: NA; D: NA; V: TRBV12-3/TRBV12-4; J: TRBJ2-2; CDR3: CASSFVQAGELFF; DNA: TGTGCCAGCAGTTTCGTGCAAGCCGGGGAGCTGTTTTTT
size: NA; D: TRBD1; V: TRBV9; J: TRBJ2-6; CDR3: CASSVGTVNSGANVLTF; DNA: TGTGCCAGCAGCGTGGGGACAGTAAACTCTGGGGCCAACGTCCTGACTTTC
size: NA; D: NA; V: TRBV5-5; J: TRBJ2-2; CDR3: CASSPTVGTNTGELFF; DNA: TGTGCCAGCAGCCCCACGGTAGGGACGAACACCGGGGAGCTGTTTTTT
size: NA; D: NA; V: TRBV12-3/TRBV12-4; J: TRBJ1-1; CDR3: CASRRGVLTEAFF; DNA: TGTGCCAGCAGAAGGGGGGTGCTCACTGAAGCTTTCTTT
size: NA; D: TRBD1; V: TRBV4-1; J: TRBJ2-5; CDR3: CASSQNPGQVQETQYF; DNA: TGCGCCAGCAGCCAGAACCCGGGACAGGTGCAAGAGACCCAGTACTTC
size: NA; D: NA; V: TRBV28; J: TRBJ2-5; CDR3: CATTLEETQYF; DNA: TGTGCCACCACTCTGGAAGAGACCCAGTACTTC
size: NA; D: NA; V: TRBV18; J: TRBJ1-5; CDR3: CASSPGTGWGHQPQHF; DNA: TGTGCCAGCTCACCAGGGACTGGCTGGGGACATCAGCCCCAGCATTTT
size: few; D: NA; V: TRBV7-6; J: TRBJ2-3; CDR3: CASSLSHAGITDTQYF; DNA: TGTGCCAGCAGCTTATCCCACGCGGGAATCACAGATACGCAGTATTTT
size: NA; D: TRBD1; V: TRBV20-1; J: TRBJ1-6; CDR3: CSATLTGSLRVNSPLHF; DNA: TGCAGTGCTACCCTGACAGGGTCCCTGAGAGTGAATTCACCCCTCCACTTT
size: many; D: NA; V: TRBV12-3/TRBV12-4; J: TRBJ2-7; CDR3: CASSLGTSSYEQYF; DNA: TGCGCCAGCAGCTTGGGCACTAGCTCCTACGAGCAGTACTTC
size: few; D: TRBD2; V: TRBV20-1; J: TRBJ2-3; CDR3: CSARGGSSGTDTQYF; DNA: TGCAGTGCTAGAGGGGGGTCTAGCGGTACAGATACGCAGTATTTT
size: few; D: NA; V: TRBV9; J: TRBJ2-3; CDR3: CASSVAEGYTDTQYF; DNA: TGTGCCAGCAGCGTGGCCGAGGGATACACAGATACGCAGTATTTT
size: NA; D: TRBD2; V: TRBV7-2; J: TRBJ2-3; CDR3: CASSTGLAGTDTQYF; DNA: TGTGCCAGCAGCACGGGACTAGCGGGCACAGATACGCAGTATTTT
size: few; D: NA; V: TRBV7-2; J: TRBJ2-5; CDR3: CASRPAGETQYF; DNA: TGTGCCAGCAGACCCGCAGGGGAGACCCAGTACTTC
size: NA; D: TRBD1; V: TRBV5-1; J: TRBJ2-7; CDR3: CASSLTGEAYEQYF; DNA: TGCGCCAGCAGCTTGACAGGGGAAGCCTACGAGCAGTACTTC
size: few; D: TRBD1; V: TRBV2; J: TRBJ1-1; CDR3: CASGNPTGVGVTEAFF; DNA: TGTGCCAGCGGAAACCCTACAGGGGTGGGTGTGACTGAAGCTTTCTTT
size: NA; D: TRBD2; V: TRBV29-1; J: TRBJ2-7; CDR3: CSVTLAGDAQYF; DNA: TGCAGCGTTACTCTAGCGGGAGACGCGCAGTACTTC
size: few; D: NA; V: TRBV5-1; J: TRBJ2-2; CDR3: CASSTNPRSTGELFF; DNA: TGCGCCAGCAGTACAAACCCTAGGTCCACCGGGGAGCTGTTTTTT
size: NA; D: TRBD2; V: TRBV11-2; J: TRBJ2-3; CDR3: CASRPLAGGPRTQYF; DNA: TGTGCCAGCAGGCCCTTAGCGGGGGGGCCTCGTACGCAGTATTTT
size: NA; D: NA; V: TRBV30; J: TRBJ2-2; CDR3: CAWGKGPGELFF; DNA: TGTGCCTGGGGGAAAGGTCCCGGGGAGCTGTTTTTT
size: NA; D: TRBD2; V: TRBV20-1; J: TRBJ2-2; CDR3: CSARGSRLAGDRGELFF; DNA: TGCAGTGCTAGAGGGTCACGGCTAGCGGGGGATAGGGGGGAGCTGTTTTTT
size: NA; D: NA; V: TRBV7-2; J: TRBJ1-1; CDR3: CASSSMQGRTEAFF; DNA: TGTGCCAGCAGCTCCATGCAGGGGAGAACTGAAGCTTTCTTT
size: NA; D: NA; V: TRBV29-1; J: TRBJ1-1; CDR3: CSASTNTEAFF; DNA: TGCAGCGCTAGTACAAACACTGAAGCTTTCTTT
size: medium-sized; D: TRBD2; V: TRBV20-1; J: TRBJ2-3; CDR3: CSAGNAGGTDTQYF; DNA: TGCAGTGCTGGGAACGCGGGGGGCACAGATACGCAGTATTTT
size: few; D: NA; V: TRBV6-5; J: TRBJ1-1; CDR3: CASSYGGINTEAFF; DNA: TGTGCCAGCAGTTACGGGGGGATAAACACTGAAGCTTTCTTT
size: NA; D: NA; V: TRBV5-1; J: TRBJ2-7; CDR3: CASSSQGLGGGEQYF; DNA: TGCGCCAGCAGCTCCCAGGGTTTGGGGGGCGGCGAGCAGTACTTC